The present T cell receptor beta chain was sequenced within a study of molecular identifiers for immune sequencing clone quantification. Whole-study results and caveats: Spiked Jurkat TCR RNA equal to one cell could reportedly be picked out among 800,000 to 1,000,000 naive cells.

In its sample, this clonotype was seen many times. Its specificity is unknown. Methods described previously, with TCR primers listed, were used for bulk TCR libraries. TCRdb ran MiXCR on the PCR reads and lists one entry per CDR3 protein. The repertoire has some 320,000 distinct CDR3 sequences, 20% to 25% of them found once; the top ten carry 0.81%. Every naive CD8 library was made from between roughly 17,000 and 1,100,000 sorted cells with 10%, 30% or 50% RNA. The sorting of naive CD8 T cells used the CD8+CD4-CCR7+CD45RA+ phenotype. Germline values: CDR1 MGHRA, CDR2 YSYEKL. V was clipped by 2 bases and J by 3 bases, with 17 bases between them. The CDR3 is 16 residues long.

The specimen sequenced was naive CD8+ T cells from blood, with Jurkat cell RNA spiked in. Subset of the sample: FACS-sorted CD8+CD4-CCR7+CD45RA+ naive T cells. V usage is TRBV4-1 and J usage is TRBJ2-7, with D perhaps TRBD1 or TRBD2 (5 bases each). The receptor comes from a human donor in good health. Some libraries in this study had Jurkat cell RNA spiked in. The CDR3 nucleotides read TGCGCCAGCAGCCAATTCGGGGCGGAAGGATTCTACGAGCAGTACTTC. It specifies CASSQFGAEGFYEQYF.